What follows is one T cell receptor beta chain and its context. The PCR employed 60 Vbeta primers together with 13 Jbeta primers. Here immunoSEQ multiplex PCR was the method, and the copy in TCRdb shows in-frame clones only, minus some. The sample includes some 130,000 clones, approximately 8.9% of them seen just once. V trimming: 2 bases; J trimming: 4 bases; junction bases outside the gene matches: 4. Per germline, CDR1 SGHTA and CDR2 FQGNSA. The CDR3 is made up of 15 amino acids. This sample is drawn from a study of cytomegalovirus exposure and HLA in healthy donors. The sequenced sample was PBMCs. The chain has TRBV7-2 and TRBJ1-3, with 8 bases identical to TRBD1. The receptor comes from a woman aged 40 to 50 in good health and CMV-seropositive. CDR3 in DNA: TGTGCCAGCAGCTTAAGGACAGGGAACGGAAACACCATATATTTT. It specifies CASSLRTGNGNTIYF.